This entry lists 14 T cell receptor beta chains sequenced from one sample in a study of cytomegalovirus exposure and HLA in healthy donors. Amplification used 60 Vbeta primers and 13 Jbeta primers. Method: immunoSEQ multiplex PCR; TCRdb's copy keeps in-frame clones and lacks some. This table has 150,000 or so clones, 74% appearing once. The sequenced sample consisted of PBMCs. The receptor set was obtained from a man aged 25 to 40 in good health and CMV-seronegative.

The chain carries TRBV30 and TRBJ2-7, with D maybe TRBD1 (5 bases). Germline assignment: CDR1 GTSNPN and CDR2 SVGIG (reference sequence). V gave up 0 bases and J gave up 6 bases, with 12 bases separating them. The CDR3 contains 13 residues. The CDR3 loop is CAWSVHKGLEQYF. The CDR3 nucleotides are TGTGCCTGGAGTGTACATAAGGGGCTCGAGCAGTACTTC.

This clone was counted only a few times. The genes are TRBV5-1 and TRBJ2-5, with D maybe TRBD2 (5 bases). The J call is in doubt because the DNA end fits TRBJ2-7 better. The CDR3 is 13 residues long. The germline V gene has CDR1 SGHRS and CDR2 YFSETQ. The CDR3 DNA reads as TGCGCCAGCAGCTTCAGCGGATCCTACGAGCAGTACTTC. Translation gives CASSFSGSYEQYF.

The chain joins TRBV7-9 to TRBJ2-3, with D tentatively TRBD1 (6 bases). The CDR3 extends over 16 amino acids. CDR1 SEHNR and CDR2 FQNEAQ come from the germline V gene (reference sequence). Trimming pared 6 bases from V and 0 bases from J, leaving 16 bases between. The CDR3 DNA reads TGTGCCAGCAGGGACGGACAGTTCTCTAGCACAGATACGCAGTATTTT. Amino acids: CASRDGQFSSTDTQYF.

Only one count was recorded for this clone. This chain uses TRBV20-1 with TRBJ1-1; D gene ambiguous. Germline CDR1 is DFQATT and CDR2 is SNEGSKA (reference sequence). V dropped 0 bases and J dropped 9 bases, with 5 bases sitting between them. The CDR3 is 10 amino acids. The CDR3 sequence is CSARDIKAFF. The CDR3 DNA sequence: TGCAGTGCTAGAGATATTAAAGCTTTCTTT.

The CDR3 DNA sequence: TGTGCCAGCAGCTTGGCGGGGACAGACCAAGAGACCCAGTACTTC. It yields the protein CASSLAGTDQETQYF. The chain couples TRBV5-4 to TRBJ2-5; 7 nucleotides align to TRBD1. CDR1 and CDR2 from the germline V gene are SGHNT and YYREEE (reference sequence). J lost 0 bases, V lost 0 bases, and 2 bases had no gene match. The CDR3 is made up of 15 amino acids.

V is TRBV5-6 and J is TRBJ2-3; 7 nucleotides align to TRBD1. V shed 7 bases and J 1 base; nucleotides not matched to a gene: 9. Per the germline V gene, CDR1 is SGHDT and CDR2 is YYEEEE. This CDR3 is built from 15 residues. In nucleotides, the CDR3 is TGTGCCAGCGGGGGTCGGGACAGACGCACAGATACGCAGTATTTT. The encoded protein is CASGGRDRRTDTQYF. The variable domain in full, with the rest retrieved from reference TRBV5-6 and TRBJ2-3, is DAGVTQSPTHLIKTRGQQVTLRCSPKSGHDTVSWYQQALGQGPQFIFQYYEEEERQRGNFPDRFSGHQFPNYSSELNVNALLLGDSALYLCASGGRDRRTDTQYFGPGTRLTVL.

The chain has TRBV6-5 and TRBJ2-5; 11 bases map to TRBD2. Trimming at V came to 5 bases and at J to 1 base, leaving 3 bases not matched to a gene. The CDR3 totals 15 residues. The germline CDR1 and CDR2 sequences are MNHEY and SVGAGI. CDR3 residues: CASSTGTSGQETQYF. The CDR3, as DNA: TGTGCCAGCAGTACTGGGACTAGCGGCCAAGAGACCCAGTACTTC.

The rearrangement links TRBV7-8 to TRBJ2-1, with 10 bases aligning to TRBD2. The CDR3 covers 18 residues. V lost 0 bases and J lost 2; bases outside the gene matches: 7. Germline assignment: CDR1 SGHVS and CDR2 FQNEAQ. CDR3 residues: CASSLARVAGGPYNEQFF. In DNA, the CDR3 is TGTGCCAGCAGCTTAGCCAGGGTAGCGGGGGGTCCCTACAATGAGCAGTTCTTC.

This clone has only a few counts. V is TRBV19 and J is TRBJ2-3; 8 bases fit TRBD1. J lost 2 bases, V lost 7 bases, and 5 bases had no gene match. The CDR3 has 14 residues. The germline V gene encodes CDR1 LNHDA and CDR2 SQIVND (reference sequence). The CDR3 DNA sequence: TGTGCCAGTACTACAGGGGGATTCACAGATACGCAGTATTTT. Protein: CASTTGGFTDTQYF.

The chain has TRBV19 and TRBJ1-2; TRBD1 might be the D (5 bases). The germline V gene has CDR1 LNHDA and CDR2 SQIVND (reference sequence). The CDR3 has 15 amino acids. Trimming stripped 2 bases from V and 8 bases from J, with 18 bases between. The CDR3 sequence is CASSIMSGREEGYTF. The CDR3 DNA sequence: TGTGCCAGTAGTATAATGTCCGGCAGGGAGGAGGGCTACACCTTC.

V and J are TRBV19 and TRBJ2-2, with a weak D call TRBD2 (5 bases). From germline, CDR1 is LNHDA and CDR2 SQIVND (reference sequence). Between the trimmed V and J ends, which lost 3 bases and 8 bases, there was a span of 10 bases. The CDR3 sequence is 13 residues long. CDR3 coding DNA: TGTGCCAGTAGTATCGGGCGCGGGGGGGAGCTGTTTTTT. This sequence encodes CASSIGRGGELFF.

The gene calls are TRBV5-6 and TRBJ2-5, with 9 bases lining up with TRBD1. The V segment lost 3 bases and the J segment 4 bases; nucleotides outside the gene matches: 10. Germline assignment: CDR1 SGHDT and CDR2 YYEEEE. The CDR3 is made up of 16 amino acids. CDR3 nucleotides: TGTGCCAGCAGCTCCCCGGGACAGGGTAATCTAGAGACCCAGTACTTC. Its protein is CASSSPGQGNLETQYF.

The chain is built from TRBV2 and TRBJ2-3, with 7 bases identical to TRBD1. This CDR3 contains 14 residues. CDR1 and CDR2 (germline): SNHLY, FYNNEI. The junction had 4 bases not matched to a gene; V was cut back by 5 bases and J by 2 bases. In DNA form, the CDR3 reads TGTGCCAGCAGTACGGGACAGCTCACAGATACGCAGTATTTT. It encodes CASSTGQLTDTQYF.

This sequence joins TRBV4-1 and TRBJ2-7, with a weak D call TRBD1 (6 bases). This CDR3 comprises 17 residues. The germline V and J ends were trimmed by 3 bases and 0 bases, with 18 bases remaining between them. From germline, CDR1 is MGHRA and CDR2 YSYEKL. This CDR3 reads CASSHPTGTTSSYEQYF. The CDR3 nucleotides are TGCGCCAGCAGCCATCCCACCGGGACAACAAGCTCCTACGAGCAGTACTTC.